The 5 T cell receptor beta chains reported below all come from one sample, sequenced in a study of CD8 T cells in ankylosing spondylitis. Points from the study as a whole: Among TCR beta sequences, a motif of several highly homologous variants appeared characteristic of ankylosing spondylitis blood.

No antigen has been identified for these receptors. From the 5' RACE reads, TCRdb called clonotypes with MiXCR, one entry per CDR3 protein. The sample shows about 540,000 distinct CDR3 sequences, approximately 12% of them seen only once. Sequenced material: blood, either unsorted or a sorted T cell fraction (not recorded which). The receptors derive from a male donor with ankylosing spondylitis.

J is TRBJ2-5 and V is TRBV7-9, with D tentatively TRBD2 (6 bases). Looked up from germline, CDR1 is SEHNR and CDR2 is FQNEAQ (reference sequence). V gave up 5 bases and J gave up 2 bases, with 15 bases separating them. This CDR3 contains 15 residues. The CDR3: CASSPGVAEQETQYF. CDR3 DNA: TGTGCCAGCAGCCCCGGGGTAGCGGAGCAAGAGACCCAGTACTTC.

In the case of this clonotype: One base away lies a much larger clone, so this may be a sequencing read error. The chain combines TRBV20-1 with TRBJ2-3; 12 bases map to TRBD2. This CDR3 has 15 amino acids. Germline assignment: CDR1 DFQATT and CDR2 SNEGSKA (reference sequence). V trimming: 5 bases; J trimming: 2 bases; junction bases outside the gene matches: 5. The CDR3: CSAAGLAGFTDTQYF. The CDR3 region has the DNA TGCAGTGCTGCCGGACTAGCGGGATTCACAGATACGCAGTATTTT.

The chain carries TRBV29-1 and TRBJ1-1; possibly TRBD1 for D (5 bases). Germline V gene sequence: CDR1 SQVTM, CDR2 ANQGSEA. The CDR3 sequence is 17 residues long. V lost 7 bases, J lost 1 base, and 25 bases lay in between. The DNA for the CDR3 is TGCAGCGCAGATCCCGACGGTCTGGCCGGGGGGAACACTGAAGCTTTCTTT. Translation: CSADPDGLAGGNTEAFF.

The V call is TRBV7-9, the J call TRBJ1-4; possible D gene TRBD1, 5 bases. CDR1 is SEHNR, CDR2 FQNEAQ, per germline (reference sequence). This CDR3 is built from 16 residues. V lost 4 bases, J lost 0 bases, and 12 bases lay in between. This CDR3 reads CASSWAGITTNEKLFF. The CDR3, as DNA: TGTGCCAGCAGCTGGGCAGGGATTACAACTAATGAAAAACTGTTTTTT.

This clonotype showed up many times. For the CDR3, the DNA is TGCGCCAGCAGCTTGGTGGGAGATGGGGGAGAGACCCAGTACTTC. Encoded protein: CASSLVGDGGETQYF. V gene TRBV5-1 combines with J gene TRBJ2-5, with D tentatively TRBD1 or TRBD2 (5 bases each). The CDR3 loop spans 15 amino acids. Trimming took off 0 bases at V and 4 bases at J, with 13 bases between the two ends. Germline-derived CDR1 and CDR2 are SGHRS and YFSETQ.